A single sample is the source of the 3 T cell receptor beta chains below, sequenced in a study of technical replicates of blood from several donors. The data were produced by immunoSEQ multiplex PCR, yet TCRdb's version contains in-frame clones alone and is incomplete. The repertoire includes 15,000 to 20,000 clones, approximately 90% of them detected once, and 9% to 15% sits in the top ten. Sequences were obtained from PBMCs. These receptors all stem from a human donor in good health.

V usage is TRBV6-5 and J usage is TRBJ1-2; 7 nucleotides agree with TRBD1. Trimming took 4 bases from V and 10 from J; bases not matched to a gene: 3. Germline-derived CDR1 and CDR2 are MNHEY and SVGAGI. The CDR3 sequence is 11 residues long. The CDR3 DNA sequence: TGTGCCAGCAGTTCCGGGACAGCCTACACCTTC. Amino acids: CASSSGTAYTF.

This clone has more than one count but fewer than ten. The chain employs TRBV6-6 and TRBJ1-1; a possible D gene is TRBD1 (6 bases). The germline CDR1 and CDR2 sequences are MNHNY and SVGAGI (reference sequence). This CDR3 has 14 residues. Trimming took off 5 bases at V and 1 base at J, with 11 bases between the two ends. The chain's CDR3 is CASSRDTSNTEAFF. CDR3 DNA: TGTGCCAGCAGTCGGGACACCTCGAACACTGAAGCTTTCTTT.

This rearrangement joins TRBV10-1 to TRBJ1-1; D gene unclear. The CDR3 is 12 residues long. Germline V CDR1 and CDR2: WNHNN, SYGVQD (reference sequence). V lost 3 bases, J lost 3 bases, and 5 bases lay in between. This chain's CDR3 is CASSDIYTEAFF. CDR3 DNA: TGCGCCAGCAGTGATATATACACTGAAGCTTTCTTT.